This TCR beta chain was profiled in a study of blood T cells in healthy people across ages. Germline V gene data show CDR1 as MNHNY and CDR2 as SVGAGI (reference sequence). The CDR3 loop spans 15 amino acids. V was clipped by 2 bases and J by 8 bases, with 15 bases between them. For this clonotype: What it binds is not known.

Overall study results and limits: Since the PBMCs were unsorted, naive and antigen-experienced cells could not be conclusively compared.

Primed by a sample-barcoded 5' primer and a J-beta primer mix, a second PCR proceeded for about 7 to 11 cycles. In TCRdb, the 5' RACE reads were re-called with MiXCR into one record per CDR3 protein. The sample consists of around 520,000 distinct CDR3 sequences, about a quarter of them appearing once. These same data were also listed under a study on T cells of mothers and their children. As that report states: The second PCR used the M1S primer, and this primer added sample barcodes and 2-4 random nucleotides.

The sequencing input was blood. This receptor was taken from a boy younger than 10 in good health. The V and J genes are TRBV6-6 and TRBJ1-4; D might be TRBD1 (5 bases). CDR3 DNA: TGTGCCAGCAGTTACCGTGCTGGGGGAGGCGAAAAACTGTTTTTT. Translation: CASSYRAGGGEKLFF.